What follows are 10 T cell receptor beta chains derived from one specimen sequenced in a study of blood T cell repertoires in COVID-19. Assay: immunoSEQ multiplex PCR; the TCRdb copy retains only in-frame clones and omits some. The repertoire holds about 260,000 clones, with about 80% as singletons. The sample consisted of PBMCs or T cells enriched from blood (not recorded which). The receptors originated from a man aged 25 to 40 with acute COVID-19.

J is TRBJ2-1 and V is TRBV7-8; D gene uncertain. Deletions cut 7 bases from V and 5 bases from J, with 9 bases between. Germline V gene lookup returns CDR1 SGHVS and CDR2 FQNEAQ. The CDR3 runs 12 residues. The CDR3 nucleotides are TGTGCCAGCACCGGTCCAAACAATGAGCAGTTCTTC. Translation: CASTGPNNEQFF.

The V gene is TRBV5-1, the J gene TRBJ1-2; 9 bases align to TRBD1. From germline, CDR1 is SGHRS and CDR2 YFSETQ. This CDR3 has 13 residues. Trimming at V came to 4 bases and at J to 6 bases, leaving 4 bases not matched to a gene. The chain's CDR3 is CASSEQGANGYTF. Written as DNA, the CDR3 is TGCGCCAGCAGCGAACAGGGGGCAAATGGCTACACCTTC.

CDR3 sequence (DNA): TGTGCCAGTAATGAGGGAATGAGGTCTGAAGCTTTCTTT. Translating gives CASNEGMRSEAFF. This chain uses TRBV19 with TRBJ1-1; D unresolved. The germline V gene encodes CDR1 LNHDA and CDR2 SQIVND (reference sequence). V lost 7 bases to trimming and J lost 6 bases, with 15 bases between them. The CDR3 extends over 13 amino acids.

The chain links TRBV7-3 to TRBJ2-5; D is ambiguous. The CDR3 spans 14 residues. CDR1 is SGHTA, CDR2 FQGTGA, per germline. V lost 3 bases and J lost 4, with 12 bases in between. The CDR3 reads CASSFGSPSETQYF. The CDR3 bases are TGTGCCAGCAGCTTCGGGTCCCCCTCAGAGACCCAGTACTTC.

The chain carries TRBV11-3 and TRBJ2-2; the match to TRBD1 covers 7 bases. The CDR3 consists of 17 residues. Looked up from germline, CDR1 is SGHNT and CDR2 is YENEEA. The V gene end was trimmed by 0 bases and the J gene end by 0 bases; junction bases not matched to a gene: 4. The CDR3 DNA is TGTGCCAGCAGCTTAGAGGGGCAGGGGGCGAACACCGGGGAGCTGTTTTTT. Translated, it gives CASSLEGQGANTGELFF. Supplemented by reference TRBV11-3 and TRBJ2-2, the full variable domain reads EAGVVQSPRYKIIEKKQPVAFWCNPISGHNTLYWYLQNLGQGPELLIRYENEEAVDDSQLPKDRFSAERLKGVDSTLKIQPAELGDSAVYLCASSLEGQGANTGELFFGEGSRLTVL.

J is TRBJ1-5 and V is TRBV6-5; 7 bases are a match to TRBD1. Germline V gene sequence: CDR1 MNHEY, CDR2 SVGAGI. This CDR3 is built from 15 residues. The V segment lost 9 bases and the J segment 3 bases; nucleotides outside the gene matches: 11. The DNA for the CDR3 is TGTGCCAGTTATAAACAGGGGAAGGTCAATCAGCCCCAGCATTTT. It specifies CASYKQGKVNQPQHF.

The chain couples TRBV25-1 to TRBJ2-5; a weak D match, TRBD1 (6 bases). The V and J ends lost 2 bases and 3 bases respectively, with 10 bases between them. The germline CDR1 and CDR2 sequences are MGHDK and SYGVNS. This CDR3 spans 14 amino acids. CDR3 residues: CASSEGQRKETQYF. The CDR3 region has the DNA TGTGCCAGCAGTGAAGGACAGAGGAAAGAGACCCAGTACTTC. The full variable domain, completed using reference TRBV25-1 and TRBJ2-5, is EADIYQTPRYLVIGTGKKITLECSQTMGHDKMYWYQQDPGMELHLIHYSYGVNSTEKGDLSSESTVSRIRTEHFPLTLESARPSHTSQYLCASSEGQRKETQYFGPGTRLLVL.

The chain combines TRBV18 with TRBJ1-1; possible D gene TRBD1, 5 bases. Germline values: CDR1 KGHSH, CDR2 LQKENI. V shed 6 bases and J shed 1 base, with 9 bases lying between them. CDR3 length: 13 amino acids. CDR3 region: CASSDSQNTEAFF. The CDR3 nucleotides read TGTGCCAGCTCCGACAGTCAGAACACTGAAGCTTTCTTT.

The chain uses TRBV28 and TRBJ1-2; 10 positions agree with TRBD1. The CDR3 is made up of 14 amino acids. V lost 4 bases and J lost 3; bases outside the gene matches: 2. The germline gives CDR1 MDHEN, CDR2 SYDVKM. The chain's CDR3 is CASSSGTGDYGYTF. As DNA, the CDR3 is TGTGCCAGCAGTTCCGGGACAGGGGACTATGGCTACACCTTC.

The chain uses TRBV28 and TRBJ1-5, with TRBD1 matching 8 bases. Germline V gene data show CDR1 as MDHEN and CDR2 as SYDVKM. The CDR3 has 15 residues. J was trimmed by 5 bases and V by 5 bases; bases with no gene match: 8. CDR3: CASSPRTGKDQPQHF. The CDR3 DNA is TGTGCCAGCAGTCCAAGGACAGGGAAGGATCAGCCCCAGCATTTT.